The clone carrying this TCR beta chain was seen repeatedly, ten times or more. From RNA transcripts, TCR beta CDR3 regions were amplified. The study used the HTBI primer set for a first-round RT-PCR of the TCR CDR3. One entry per CDR3 protein, called by TCRdb with MiXCR from the multiplex PCR reads. There are over 200,000 distinct CDR3 sequences in the sample; approximately 15% occur only once, and roughly 13% lies in the top ten. The sample is drawn from a study of T cells in Graves' hyperthyroidism and ophthalmopathy. Each diagnosis was grounded in clinical symptoms, serum thyroxine and TRAb, thyroid ultrasound, and orbital computed tomography. The study collected blood at first hyperthyroidism diagnosis, before any ophthalmopathy symptoms arose. The PBMCs were sourced from fresh peripheral blood (about 10 ml). In germline, CDR1 is MNHEY, CDR2 SMNVEV (reference sequence). The CDR3 runs to 15 residues. V dropped 6 bases and J dropped 4 bases, with 19 bases sitting between them.

The receptor's source is a woman aged 35 to 49 with Graves' hyperthyroidism that later progressed to Graves' ophthalmopathy. Sequencing was performed on blood. The chain has TRBV27 and TRBJ2-7; D not certain. The CDR3 coding sequence is TGTGCCAGCAGCCATACCCCAGAGCTGTCGTACGAGCAGTACTTC. Residues: CASSHTPELSYEQYF.